The 13 T cell receptor beta chains below all came from one sample that was sequenced in a study of blood T cell repertoires in COVID-19 (dated by TCRdb to the early 2020s). The library was produced with the immunoSEQ multiplex PCR assay. The immuneACCESS repertoire file appears here via TCRdb, limited to in-frame rearrangements. These files lack a portion of the clones; in checked studies, under half of the deficit traces to unresolved V genes, and the cause of the others is not known. The sample table lists approximately 340,000 clones, approximately 91% of them with a count of one. The ten largest clones capture 0.86% of the sample. The sequenced sample consisted of PBMCs or T cells enriched from blood (not recorded which). The receptor set was obtained from a woman aged 40 to 50 who had been exposed to COVID-19.

This chain connects TRBV5-5 to TRBJ2-7, with no clear D. Per germline, CDR1 SGHKS and CDR2 YYEKEE (reference sequence). Deletions cut 3 bases from V and 3 bases from J, with 7 bases between. The CDR3 extends over 12 amino acids. CDR3 bases: TGTGCCAGCAGCTCACTCGGCTACGAGCAGTACTTC. Its protein is CASSSLGYEQYF.

This clone appeared a single time. This sequence joins TRBV2 and TRBJ1-2, with 10 bases identical to TRBD1. Germline CDR1 is SNHLY and CDR2 is FYNNEI. The CDR3 has 14 residues. Trimming cost V 4 bases and J 5 bases; bases outside gene matches: 4. The CDR3 sequence is CASSARQGAYGYTF. CDR3 DNA sequence: TGTGCCAGCAGTGCAAGACAGGGGGCATATGGCTACACCTTC.

This chain links TRBV9 with TRBJ2-1, with D possibly matching TRBD2 (6 bases). Germline V CDR1 and CDR2: SGDLS, YYNGEE. V dropped 10 bases and J dropped 0 bases, with 20 bases sitting between them. The CDR3 covers 16 residues. The CDR3 nucleotides are TGTGCCGGGGGGTTACTCGGACGAAGCTCCTACAATGAGCAGTTCTTC. The encoded protein is CAGGLLGRSSYNEQFF.

The CDR3 is CASRAGQINQPQHF. The CDR3 DNA is TGTGCCAGTAGGGCGGGACAGATCAATCAGCCCCAGCATTTT. J is TRBJ1-5 and V is TRBV19; 7 bases map to TRBD1. CDR3 length: 14 amino acids. J was trimmed by 3 bases and V by 6 bases; bases with no gene match: 5. Germline V gene data show CDR1 as LNHDA and CDR2 as SQIVND (reference sequence).

The table lists this clone with a few counts. This specimen includes other DNA sequences encoding the same CDR3. The rearrangement joins TRBV9 to TRBJ2-7; 10 bases map to TRBD2. Germline V gene sequence: CDR1 SGDLS, CDR2 YYNGEE. The J segment lost 4 bases and the V segment lost 2 bases, leaving 3 bases of the junction unmatched. The CDR3 is 14 amino acids. The CDR3 protein is CASSVASGGYEQYF. CDR3 coding DNA: TGTGCCAGCAGCGTGGCTAGCGGGGGATACGAGCAGTACTTC.

The rearrangement joins TRBV7-9 to TRBJ2-7, with D possibly TRBD2 on 5 matching bases. The CDR3 contains 14 residues. In germline, CDR1 is SEHNR, CDR2 FQNEAQ (reference sequence). Trimming removed 3 bases from V and 0 bases from J, with 9 bases in between. CDR3 loop: CASSFTGSSYEQYF. In nucleotides, the CDR3 is TGTGCCAGCAGCTTCACGGGGAGCTCCTACGAGCAGTACTTC.

The J gene is TRBJ1-2, the V gene TRBV5-1; D might be TRBD1 (6 bases). Germline CDR1 reads SGHRS; CDR2 reads YFSETQ. CDR3 length: 17 residues. V was cut by 0 bases and J by 4 bases, with 19 bases left in between. The CDR3 DNA reads as TGCGCCAGCAGCTTGGAGTTTCGGGGGGCGCTGGGCTATGGCTACACCTTC. Translating gives CASSLEFRGALGYGYTF. Supplemented by reference TRBV5-1 and TRBJ1-2, the full variable domain reads KAGVTQTPRYLIKTRGQQVTLSCSPISGHRSVSWYQQTPGQGLQFLFEYFSETQRNKGNFPGRFSGRQFSNSRSEMNVSTLELGDSALYLCASSLEFRGALGYGYTFGSGTRLTVV.

The rearrangement joins TRBV12-3 or TRBV12-4 to TRBJ1-5; D unclear. The CDR3 totals 13 residues. The V gene lost 6 bases and the J gene lost 3 bases, with 9 bases spanning the gap. The CDR3 region is CASRKNTNQPQHF. CDR3 nucleotides: TGTGCCAGCAGAAAGAACACCAATCAGCCCCAGCATTTT.

The V gene is TRBV3-1 (or the pseudogene TRBV3-2), the J gene TRBJ1-1; tentatively, D is TRBD1 (6 bases). The CDR3 spans 15 residues. Germline CDR1 LGHDT, CDR2 YNNKEL (reference sequence). Trimming shortened V by 8 bases and J by 7 bases, and 23 bases separated the two germline ends. CDR3 sequence reads: CASQNKNARTDEAFF. Here the CDR3 DNA reads TGTGCCAGCCAAAATAAAAACGCCCGGACAGATGAAGCTTTCTTT.

This clone was seen only once. The chain combines TRBV11-1 with TRBJ1-3, with D perhaps matching TRBD1 (5 bases). The length of the CDR3 is 15 residues. From germline, CDR1 is SGHAT and CDR2 FQDESV (reference sequence). Trimming removed 5 bases at V and 0 bases at J, with 11 bases between. The CDR3 is CASSLTDDSGNTIYF. In DNA, the CDR3 is TGTGCCAGCAGCCTGACAGACGACTCTGGAAACACCATATATTTT.

The chain links TRBV7-2 to TRBJ2-1; TRBD2 matches 11 bases. V lost 5 bases, J lost 9 bases, and 15 bases stayed unmatched. The germline V gene has CDR1 SGHTA and CDR2 FQGNSA. CDR3 length equals 17 residues. The CDR3 sequence is CASSPGLAGGLQSEQFF. CDR3 nucleotides: TGTGCCAGCAGCCCTGGATTAGCGGGAGGGCTACAATCTGAGCAGTTCTTC.

This chain uses TRBV27 with TRBJ2-3, with D possibly being TRBD2 (5 bases). V was pared by 2 bases and J by 5 bases, with 11 bases between. CDR3 length equals 14 residues. Germline V gene sequence: CDR1 MNHEY, CDR2 SMNVEV (reference sequence). This chain's CDR3 is CASSLGRGLDTQYF. The CDR3 DNA is TGTGCCAGCAGTTTAGGACGGGGATTAGATACGCAGTATTTT.

The rearrangement joins TRBV13 to TRBJ2-1; 7 positions agree with TRBD2. The germline gives CDR1 PRHDT, CDR2 FYEKMQ (reference sequence). The CDR3 runs 16 residues. V was pared by 5 bases and J by 7 bases, with 14 bases of the junction left unmatched. CDR3 residues: CASSVSGTTPSNEQFF. The CDR3 DNA is TGTGCCAGCAGCGTCTCCGGGACTACCCCCTCTAATGAGCAGTTCTTC.